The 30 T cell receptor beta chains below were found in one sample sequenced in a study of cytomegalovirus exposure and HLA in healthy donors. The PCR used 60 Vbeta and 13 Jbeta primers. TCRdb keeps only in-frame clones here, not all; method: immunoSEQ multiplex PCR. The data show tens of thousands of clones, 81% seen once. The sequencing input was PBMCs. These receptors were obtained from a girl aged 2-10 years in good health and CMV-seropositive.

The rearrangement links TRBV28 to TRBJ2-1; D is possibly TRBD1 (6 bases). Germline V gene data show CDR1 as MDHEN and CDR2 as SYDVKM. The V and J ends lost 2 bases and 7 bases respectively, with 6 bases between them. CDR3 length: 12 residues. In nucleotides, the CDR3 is TGTGCCAGCAGTTTAGGACAGAATGAGCAGTTCTTC. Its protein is CASSLGQNEQFF.

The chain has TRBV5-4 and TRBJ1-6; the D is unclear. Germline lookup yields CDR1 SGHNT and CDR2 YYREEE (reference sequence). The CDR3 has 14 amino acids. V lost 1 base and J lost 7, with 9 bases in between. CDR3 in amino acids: CASSLKLPNSPLHF. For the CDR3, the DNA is TGTGCCAGCAGCTTGAAACTACCCAATTCACCCCTCCACTTT.

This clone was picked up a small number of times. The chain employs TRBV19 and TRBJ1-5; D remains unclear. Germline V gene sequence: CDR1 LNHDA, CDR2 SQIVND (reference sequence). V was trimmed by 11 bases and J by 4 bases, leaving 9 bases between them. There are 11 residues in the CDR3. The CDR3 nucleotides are TGTGCCGGAGGACGGAATCAGCCCCAGCATTTT. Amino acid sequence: CAGGRNQPQHF.

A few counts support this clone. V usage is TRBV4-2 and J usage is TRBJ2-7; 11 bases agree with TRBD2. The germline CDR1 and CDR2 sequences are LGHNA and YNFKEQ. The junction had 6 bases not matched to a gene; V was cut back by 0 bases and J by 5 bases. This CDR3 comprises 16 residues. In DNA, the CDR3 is TGTGCCAGCAGCCAAGATCTAGCGGGAGGAAGAGACGAGCAGTACTTC. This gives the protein CASSQDLAGGRDEQYF.

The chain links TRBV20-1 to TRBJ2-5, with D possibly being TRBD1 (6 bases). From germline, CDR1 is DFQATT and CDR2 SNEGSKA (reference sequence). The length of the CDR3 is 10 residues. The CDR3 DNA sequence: TGCCGAACAGGGCGAGAGACCCAGTACTTC. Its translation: CRTGRETQYF.

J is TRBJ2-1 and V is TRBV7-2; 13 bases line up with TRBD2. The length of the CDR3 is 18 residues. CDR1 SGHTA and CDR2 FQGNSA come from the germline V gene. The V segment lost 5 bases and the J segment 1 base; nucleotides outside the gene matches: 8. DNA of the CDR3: TGTGCCAGCAGCCGTCGGACTAGCGGGAGCACATCCTACAATGAGCAGTTCTTC. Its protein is CASSRRTSGSTSYNEQFF. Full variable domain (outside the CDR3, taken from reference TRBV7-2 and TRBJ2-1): GAGVSQSPSNKVTEKGKDVELRCDPISGHTALYWYRQSLGQGLEFLIYFQGNSAPDKSGLPSDRFSAERTGGSVSTLTIQRTQQEDSAVYLCASSRRTSGSTSYNEQFFGPGTRLTVL.

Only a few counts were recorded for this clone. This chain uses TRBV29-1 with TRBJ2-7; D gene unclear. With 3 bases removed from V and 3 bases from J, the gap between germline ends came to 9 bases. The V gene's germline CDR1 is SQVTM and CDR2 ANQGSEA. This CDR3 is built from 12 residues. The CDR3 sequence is CSVENGGYEQYF. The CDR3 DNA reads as TGCAGCGTTGAGAACGGCGGCTACGAGCAGTACTTC.

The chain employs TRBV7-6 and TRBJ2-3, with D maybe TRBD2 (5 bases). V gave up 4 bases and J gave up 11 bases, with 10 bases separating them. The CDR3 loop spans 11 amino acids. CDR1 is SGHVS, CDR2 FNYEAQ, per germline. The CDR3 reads CASSSSNEQYF. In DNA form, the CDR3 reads TGTGCCAGCAGCTCTAGCAACGAGCAGTATTTT.

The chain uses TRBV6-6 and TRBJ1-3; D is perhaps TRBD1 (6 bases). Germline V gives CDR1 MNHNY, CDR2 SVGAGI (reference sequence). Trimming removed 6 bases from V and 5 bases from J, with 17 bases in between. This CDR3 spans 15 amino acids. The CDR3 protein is CASSQEGTPRNTIYF. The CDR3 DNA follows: TGTGCCAGCAGCCAAGAGGGGACACCAAGAAACACCATATATTTT.

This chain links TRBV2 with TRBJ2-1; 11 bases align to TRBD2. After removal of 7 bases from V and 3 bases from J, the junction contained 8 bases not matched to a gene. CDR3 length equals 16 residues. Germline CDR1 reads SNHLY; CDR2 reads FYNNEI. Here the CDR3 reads CASITAGTSGYNEQFF. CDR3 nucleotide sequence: TGTGCCAGCATTACGGCCGGGACTAGCGGCTACAATGAGCAGTTCTTC. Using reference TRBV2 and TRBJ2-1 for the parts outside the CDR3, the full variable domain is EPEVTQTPSHQVTQMGQEVILRCVPISNHLYFYWYRQILGQKVEFLVSFYNNEISEKSEIFDDQFSVERPDGSNFTLKIRSTKLEDSAMYFCASITAGTSGYNEQFFGPGTRLTVL.

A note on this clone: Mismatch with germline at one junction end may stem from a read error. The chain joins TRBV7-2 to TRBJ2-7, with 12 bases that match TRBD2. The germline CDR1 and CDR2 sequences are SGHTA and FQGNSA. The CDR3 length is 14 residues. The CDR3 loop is CASSLAGGPNEQYF. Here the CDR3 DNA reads TGTGCCAGCAGCCTAGCGGGAGGGCCCAACGAGCAGTACTTC.

CDR3 sequence: CASPLRPGGETQYF. CDR3 bases: TGTGCCAGTCCCCTCAGGCCAGGGGGAGAGACCCAGTACTTC. The chain carries TRBV2 and TRBJ2-5, with 7 bases matching TRBD1. With V trimmed by 9 bases and J by 4 bases, 11 bases remained unmatched. Germline CDR1 reads SNHLY; CDR2 reads FYNNEI. This CDR3 region has 14 residues.

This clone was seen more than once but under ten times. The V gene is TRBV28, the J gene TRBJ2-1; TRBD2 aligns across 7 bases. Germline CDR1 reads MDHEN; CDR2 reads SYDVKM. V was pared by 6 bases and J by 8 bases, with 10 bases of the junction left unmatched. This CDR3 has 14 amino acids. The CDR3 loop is CASRSGPRGDEQFF. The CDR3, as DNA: TGTGCCAGCAGATCTGGACCACGGGGGGATGAGCAGTTCTTC.

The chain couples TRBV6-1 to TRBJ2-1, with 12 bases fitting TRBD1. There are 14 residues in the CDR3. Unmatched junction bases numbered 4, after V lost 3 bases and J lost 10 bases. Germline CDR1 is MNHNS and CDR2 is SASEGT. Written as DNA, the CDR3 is TGTGCCAGCAGTGAGGGACAGGGGGCAGAAGAGCAGTTCTTC. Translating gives CASSEGQGAEEQFF.

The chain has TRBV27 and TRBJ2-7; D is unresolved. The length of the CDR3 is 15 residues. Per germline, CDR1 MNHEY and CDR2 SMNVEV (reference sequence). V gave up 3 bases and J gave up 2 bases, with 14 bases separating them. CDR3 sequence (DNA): TGTGCCAGCAGTTTGCACCGTGGCAGAACCTACGAGCAGTACTTC. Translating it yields CASSLHRGRTYEQYF.

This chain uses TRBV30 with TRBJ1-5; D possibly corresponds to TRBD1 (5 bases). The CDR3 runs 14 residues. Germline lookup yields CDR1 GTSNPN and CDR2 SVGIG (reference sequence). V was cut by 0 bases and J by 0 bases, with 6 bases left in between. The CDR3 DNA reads TGTGCCTGGAGTGTAGGGGTTAGCAATCAGCCCCAGCATTTT. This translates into CAWSVGVSNQPQHF. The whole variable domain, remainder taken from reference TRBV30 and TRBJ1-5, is SQTIHQWPATLVQPVGSPLSLECTVEGTSNPNLYWYRQAAGRGLQLLFYSVGIGQISSEVPQNLSASRPQDRQFILSSKKLLLSDSGFYLCAWSVGVSNQPQHFGDGTRLSIL.

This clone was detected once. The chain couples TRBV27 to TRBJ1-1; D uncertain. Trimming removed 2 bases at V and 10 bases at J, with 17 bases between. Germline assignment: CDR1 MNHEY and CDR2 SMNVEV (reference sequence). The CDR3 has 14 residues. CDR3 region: CASSLDGSAPAAFF. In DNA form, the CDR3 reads TGTGCCAGCAGTTTAGATGGCAGCGCCCCGGCAGCTTTCTTT.

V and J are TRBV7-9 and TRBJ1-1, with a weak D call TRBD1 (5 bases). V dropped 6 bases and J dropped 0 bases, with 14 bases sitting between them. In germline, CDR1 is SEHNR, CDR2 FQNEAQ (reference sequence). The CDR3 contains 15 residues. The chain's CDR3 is CASSPSQGMNTEAFF. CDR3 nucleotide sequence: TGTGCCAGCAGTCCTTCGCAGGGCATGAACACTGAAGCTTTCTTT.

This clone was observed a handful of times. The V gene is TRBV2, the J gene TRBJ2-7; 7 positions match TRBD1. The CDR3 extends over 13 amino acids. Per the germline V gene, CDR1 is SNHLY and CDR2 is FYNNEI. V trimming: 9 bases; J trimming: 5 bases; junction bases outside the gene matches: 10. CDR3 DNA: TGTGCCAGTCGATTACAGGGGATCGACGAGCAGTACTTC. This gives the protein CASRLQGIDEQYF.

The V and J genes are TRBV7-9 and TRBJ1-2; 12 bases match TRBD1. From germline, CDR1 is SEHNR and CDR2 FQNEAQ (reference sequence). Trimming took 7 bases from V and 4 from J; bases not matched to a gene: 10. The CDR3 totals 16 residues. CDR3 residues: CASTITGTGGRYGYTF. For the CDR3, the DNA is TGTGCCAGCACCATCACCGGGACAGGGGGCCGCTATGGCTACACCTTC.

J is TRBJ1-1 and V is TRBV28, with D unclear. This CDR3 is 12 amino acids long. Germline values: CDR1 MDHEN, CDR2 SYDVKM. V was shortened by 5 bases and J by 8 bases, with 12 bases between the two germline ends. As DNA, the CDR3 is TGTGCCAGCAGTGTGCCCCTCGGGGAAGCTTTCTTT. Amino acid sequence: CASSVPLGEAFF.

The CDR3 loop reads CASSEPQGSGAREQYF. DNA of the CDR3: TGTGCCAGCAGCGAGCCTCAGGGGAGCGGGGCTAGGGAGCAGTACTTC. This chain joins TRBV28 and TRBJ2-7, with D possibly matching TRBD2 (7 bases). V gave up 6 bases and J gave up 7 bases, with 25 bases separating them. Germline CDR1 and CDR2: MDHEN and SYDVKM. This CDR3 comprises 16 residues.

The CDR3 protein is CASSEGSGSLYEQYF. For the CDR3, the DNA is TGTGCCAGCAGTGAAGGGTCCGGGAGCCTCTACGAGCAGTACTTC. V is TRBV2 and J is TRBJ2-7; D might be TRBD2 (6 bases). Deletions cut 1 base from V and 3 bases from J, with 13 bases between. This CDR3 has 15 amino acids. Germline CDR1 SNHLY, CDR2 FYNNEI.

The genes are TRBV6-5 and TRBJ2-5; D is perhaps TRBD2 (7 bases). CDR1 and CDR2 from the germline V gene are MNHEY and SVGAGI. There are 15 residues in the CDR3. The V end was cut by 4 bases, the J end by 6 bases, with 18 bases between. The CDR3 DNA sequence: TGTGCCAGCAGTTCCCGGGGGCGGCGGGAGAAGACCCAGTACTTC. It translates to CASSSRGRREKTQYF.

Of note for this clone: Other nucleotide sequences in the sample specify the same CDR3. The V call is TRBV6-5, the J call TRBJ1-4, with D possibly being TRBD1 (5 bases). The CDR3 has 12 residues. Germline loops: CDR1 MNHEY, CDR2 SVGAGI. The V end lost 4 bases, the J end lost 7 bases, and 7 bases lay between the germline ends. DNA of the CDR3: TGTGCCAGCAGTTCCACAGGTGAAAAACTGTTTTTT. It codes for CASSSTGEKLFF.

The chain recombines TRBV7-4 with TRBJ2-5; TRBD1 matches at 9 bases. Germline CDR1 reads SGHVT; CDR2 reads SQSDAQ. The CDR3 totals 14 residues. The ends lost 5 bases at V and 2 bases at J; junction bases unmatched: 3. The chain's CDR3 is CASSGDRVQETQYF. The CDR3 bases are TGTGCCAGCAGCGGGGACAGGGTACAAGAGACCCAGTACTTC. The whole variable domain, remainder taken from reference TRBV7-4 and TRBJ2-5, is GAGVSQSPRYKVAKRGRDVALRCDSISGHVTLYWYRQTLGQGSEVLTYSQSDAQRDKSGRPSGRFSAERPERSVSTLKIQRTEQGDSAVYLCASSGDRVQETQYFGPGTRLLVL.

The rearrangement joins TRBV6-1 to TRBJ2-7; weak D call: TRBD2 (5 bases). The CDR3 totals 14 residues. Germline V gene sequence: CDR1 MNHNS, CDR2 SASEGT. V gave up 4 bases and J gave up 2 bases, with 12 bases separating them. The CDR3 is CASSVGGGPYEQYF. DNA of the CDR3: TGTGCCAGCAGTGTAGGTGGAGGCCCCTACGAGCAGTACTTC.

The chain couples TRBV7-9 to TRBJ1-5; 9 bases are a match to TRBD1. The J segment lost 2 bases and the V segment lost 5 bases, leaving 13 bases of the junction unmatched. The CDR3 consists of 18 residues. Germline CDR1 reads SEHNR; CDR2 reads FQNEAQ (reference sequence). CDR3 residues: CASSDARTGDHGNQPQHF. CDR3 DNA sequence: TGTGCCAGCAGCGATGCCCGGACAGGGGATCATGGCAATCAGCCCCAGCATTTT.

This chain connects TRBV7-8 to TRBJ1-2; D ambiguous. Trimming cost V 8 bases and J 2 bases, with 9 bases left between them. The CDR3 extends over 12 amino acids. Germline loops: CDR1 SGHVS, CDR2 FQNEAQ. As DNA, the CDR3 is TGTGCCAGCGGAGGAGGGAACTATGGCTACACCTTC. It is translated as CASGGGNYGYTF.

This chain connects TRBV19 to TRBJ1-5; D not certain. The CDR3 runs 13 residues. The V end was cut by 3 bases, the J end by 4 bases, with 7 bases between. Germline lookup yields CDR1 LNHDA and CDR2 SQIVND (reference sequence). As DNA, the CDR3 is TGTGCCAGTAGTATGAGGGAAAATCAGCCCCAGCATTTT. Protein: CASSMRENQPQHF.